The 21 T cell receptor beta chains presented below share a single source sample, sequenced in a study of cytomegalovirus exposure and HLA in healthy donors. The PCR ran on 60 Vbeta and 13 Jbeta primers. Method: immunoSEQ multiplex PCR; TCRdb's copy keeps in-frame clones and lacks some. Seen here are about 160,000 clones, 75% observed once, and the top ten hold around 4.9%. The specimen sequenced was PBMCs. All receptors come from a male donor in good health and CMV-seronegative.

The CDR3: CASSDQGPQGYTF. The CDR3 DNA reads TGTGCCAGCAGCGACCAGGGGCCTCAAGGCTACACCTTC. This rearrangement joins TRBV7-2 to TRBJ1-2; D might be TRBD1 (6 bases). Germline-derived CDR1 and CDR2 are SGHTA and FQGNSA. This CDR3 contains 13 residues. Trimming took off 5 bases at V and 8 bases at J, with 15 bases between the two ends.

This chain uses TRBV19 with TRBJ2-3, with TRBD1 identical over 7 bases. J lost 0 bases, V lost 6 bases, and 12 bases had no gene match. From germline, CDR1 is LNHDA and CDR2 SQIVND (reference sequence). This CDR3 spans 17 amino acids. CDR3 sequence (DNA): TGTGCCAGTAGACTGGGGACAGAAAGATCTAGCACAGATACGCAGTATTTT. This encodes CASRLGTERSSTDTQYF.

V usage is TRBV23-1 and J usage is TRBJ1-5; no definite D call. TRBV23-1 is filed as an ORF, its function uncertain. The CDR3 loop spans 16 amino acids. Trimming pared 0 bases from V and 5 bases from J, leaving 14 bases between. CDR3 loop: CASSQSQDARYQPQHF. The CDR3 DNA sequence: TGCGCCAGCAGTCAATCCCAAGACGCTAGATATCAGCCCCAGCATTTT.

The chain is built from TRBV7-2 and TRBJ2-2; 13 bases fit TRBD2. The germline V gene has CDR1 SGHTA and CDR2 FQGNSA. V dropped 4 bases and J dropped 6; count of bases not matched to a gene: 2. The CDR3 totals 15 residues. The CDR3 here is CASSSTSGRAGELFF. The CDR3 DNA is TGTGCCAGCAGCTCAACTAGCGGGAGGGCCGGGGAGCTGTTTTTT.

CDR3 sequence: CASSELAGGRRWFF. The CDR3 nucleotides are TGTGCCAGCAGTGAACTAGCGGGGGGGCGGCGATGGTTCTTC. The V call is TRBV2, the J call TRBJ2-1; the match to TRBD2 covers 12 bases. CDR3 length: 14 residues. The V gene end was trimmed by 2 bases and the J gene end by 15 bases; junction bases not matched to a gene: 8. Germline CDR1 reads SNHLY; CDR2 reads FYNNEI. Drawing the rest from reference TRBV2 and TRBJ2-1, the complete variable domain is EPEVTQTPSHQVTQMGQEVILRCVPISNHLYFYWYRQILGQKVEFLVSFYNNEISEKSEIFDDQFSVERPDGSNFTLKIRSTKLEDSAMYFCASSELAGGRRWFFGPGTRLTVL.

This CDR3 reads CASSPGGYEQYF. In DNA form, the CDR3 reads TGTGCCAGCAGTCCCGGAGGATACGAGCAGTACTTC. The chain joins TRBV27 to TRBJ2-5; the D gene is possibly TRBD2 (5 bases). The J call could be wrong; TRBJ2-7 is a better fit for the DNA end. Looked up from germline, CDR1 is MNHEY and CDR2 is SMNVEV (reference sequence). This CDR3 region has 12 residues.

The chain couples TRBV5-1 to TRBJ1-2; perhaps TRBD1 as D (6 bases). Trimming took 7 bases from V and 2 from J, leaving 15 bases between them. This CDR3 spans 14 amino acids. Germline CDR1 and CDR2: SGHRS and YFSETQ. CDR3 sequence: CASRNRERNYGYTF. The CDR3 nucleotides are TGCGCCAGCCGTAACAGGGAAAGGAACTATGGCTACACCTTC.

This clone was detected once. The V call is TRBV6-5, the J call TRBJ2-1, with D perhaps TRBD1 (5 bases). This CDR3 has 13 residues. Germline-derived CDR1 and CDR2 are MNHEY and SVGAGI. The V end lost 6 bases, the J end lost 8 bases, and 14 bases lay between the germline ends. The CDR3 region has the DNA TGTGCCAGCAGATCAGCAGGGCTCGATGAGCAGTTCTTC. Translation: CASRSAGLDEQFF.

The V and J genes are TRBV9 and TRBJ2-7; possible D gene TRBD2, 5 bases. The V end lost 0 bases, the J end lost 6 bases, and 13 bases lay between the germline ends. In germline, CDR1 is SGDLS, CDR2 YYNGEE. The length of the CDR3 is 14 residues. For the CDR3, the DNA is TGTGCCAGCAGCGTAGACGGGGTCCTGAGCGAGCAGTACTTC. Protein: CASSVDGVLSEQYF.

This CDR3 is CASSPGTVTEAFF. DNA of the CDR3: TGTGCCAGCTCACCAGGTACAGTCACTGAAGCTTTCTTT. The gene calls are TRBV18 and TRBJ1-1; D gene uncertain. V gave up 2 bases and J gave up 4 bases, with 8 bases separating them. The CDR3 contains 13 residues. CDR1 is KGHSH and CDR2 is LQKENI in the germline V gene.

The rearrangement uses TRBV5-1 and TRBJ1-1, with 10 nucleotides matching TRBD1. CDR3 size: 14 residues. CDR1 SGHRS and CDR2 YFSETQ come from the germline V gene. Unmatched junction bases numbered 7, after V lost 4 bases and J lost 7 bases. The CDR3, as DNA: TGCGCCAGCAGCGCCTTGACAGGGGGCGGTGAAGCTTTCTTT. Its protein product is CASSALTGGGEAFF.

The chain links TRBV27 to TRBJ1-2; no clear D. The germline V and J ends were trimmed by 4 bases and 8 bases, with 23 bases remaining between them. The CDR3 consists of 16 residues. Germline loops: CDR1 MNHEY, CDR2 SMNVEV (reference sequence). CDR3 in amino acids: CASSSEPRAKLLGYTF. In nucleotides, the CDR3 is TGTGCCAGCAGTTCCGAGCCGAGGGCGAAACTGTTGGGCTACACCTTC.

This sequence joins TRBV27 and TRBJ2-7; no clear D. V gave up 2 bases and J gave up 3 bases, with 11 bases separating them. The germline gives CDR1 MNHEY, CDR2 SMNVEV (reference sequence). The CDR3 sequence is 14 residues long. Written as DNA, the CDR3 is TGTGCCAGCAGTTTAAACACAGCTCTCTACGAGCAGTACTTC. This gives the protein CASSLNTALYEQYF.

The gene calls are TRBV5-1 and TRBJ1-2; tentatively, D is TRBD1 (5 bases). The CDR3 runs 13 residues. Germline V lookup: CDR1 SGHRS, CDR2 YFSETQ. The V and J ends lost 0 bases and 4 bases respectively, with 7 bases between them. CDR3 DNA sequence: TGCGCCAGCAGCTTGGGACAGCTCTATGGCTACACCTTC. Amino acid sequence: CASSLGQLYGYTF.

In DNA form, the CDR3 reads TGTGCCAGCAGCCCCCTCCGACAGGGTGAGGACTATGGCTACACCTTC. Translation gives CASSPLRQGEDYGYTF. This chain connects TRBV7-9 to TRBJ1-2; TRBD1 matches 7 bases. Germline CDR1 SEHNR, CDR2 FQNEAQ (reference sequence). After removal of 5 bases from V and 3 bases from J, the junction contained 12 bases not matched to a gene. This CDR3 has 16 amino acids.

The chain uses TRBV6-5 and TRBJ1-2; D not resolved. V was clipped by 5 bases and J by 3 bases, with 7 bases between them. Germline V gene sequence: CDR1 MNHEY, CDR2 SVGAGI. The length of the CDR3 is 12 residues. Here the CDR3 reads CASSDGYYGYTF. DNA of the CDR3: TGTGCCAGCAGTGACGGGTACTATGGCTACACCTTC.

This clone was seen a few times. V is TRBV2 and J is TRBJ2-7; 7 bases agree with TRBD1. The CDR3 has 13 amino acids. CDR1 and CDR2 from the germline V gene are SNHLY and FYNNEI. Germline trimming cut 6 bases from V and 3 bases from J; bases unmatched to any gene: 5. The CDR3 nucleotides read TGTGCCAGCAGGCCGACAGGGAGCTACGAGCAGTACTTC. It encodes CASRPTGSYEQYF.

The chain uses TRBV9 and TRBJ1-2; the match to TRBD1 covers 9 bases. Per germline, CDR1 SGDLS and CDR2 YYNGEE. The V and J ends lost 3 bases and 6 bases, in that order; junction bases with no gene match: 6. The CDR3 spans 14 residues. The DNA for the CDR3 is TGTGCCAGCAGCGCCGAACAGGGGGCGGATGGCTACACCTTC. Translating it yields CASSAEQGADGYTF.

The chain uses TRBV7-6 and TRBJ2-1, with D tentatively TRBD1 (7 bases). Germline loops: CDR1 SGHVS, CDR2 FNYEAQ. V gave up 3 bases and J gave up 4 bases, with 13 bases separating them. CDR3 size: 15 residues. CDR3 amino acids: CASSLFQGGYNEQFF. The CDR3 nucleotides are TGTGCCAGCAGCTTGTTTCAGGGGGGATACAATGAGCAGTTCTTC. Using reference TRBV7-6 and TRBJ2-1 for the parts outside the CDR3, the full variable domain is GAGVSQSPRYKVTKRGQDVALRCDPISGHVSLYWYRQALGQGPEFLTYFNYEAQQDKSGLPNDRFSAERPEGSISTLTIQRTEQRDSAMYRCASSLFQGGYNEQFFGPGTRLTVL.

V usage is TRBV30 and J usage is TRBJ1-3; 8 bases are shared with TRBD1. This CDR3 has 12 residues. V lost 6 bases to trimming and J lost 4 bases; unmatched junction nucleotides: 2. Germline V lookup: CDR1 GTSNPN, CDR2 SVGIG (reference sequence). The CDR3 here is CACGQGGNTIYF. The DNA for the CDR3 is TGTGCCTGTGGACAGGGAGGAAACACCATATATTTT.

The chain employs TRBV6-1 and TRBJ2-7; maybe TRBD1 (6 bases). The CDR3 runs to 14 residues. Trimming cost V 6 bases and J 0 bases, with 12 bases left between them. The germline V gene has CDR1 MNHNS and CDR2 SASEGT. CDR3 sequence reads: CASSPNRVSYEQYF. In DNA form, the CDR3 reads TGTGCCAGCAGCCCCAACAGGGTCTCCTACGAGCAGTACTTC.